One sample yielded the 17 T cell receptor beta chains listed below, sequenced in a study of CXCR3-negative and CXCR3-positive naive CD8 T cells (dated by TCRdb to between 2019 and 2020). The sample was run on a NextSeq 550. The Human TCR Profiling Kit (MiLaboratory) was used to make UMI-labeled 5' RACE TRB cDNA libraries. TCRdb reprocessed the reads, reporting each CDR3 protein sequence once and no DNA. The table for this sample lists some 130,000 distinct CDR3 sequences. The ten largest clones take up just under 0.5% of the sample. Sequenced sample: naive CXCR3- CD8+ T cells from blood. The cell subset or site label, read with the paper, signifies: CD45RO-CCR7+CD27+CD95- naive CD8+ T cells lacking CXCR3 (TNR3-). The receptors were sampled from a human donor in good health. Some clones in this sample may be carry-over from other donors' samples.

The chain recombines TRBV6-5 with TRBJ2-7; TCRdb gives TRBD1 as the D gene, but with no DNA this cannot be confirmed. The germline V gene has CDR1 MNHEY and CDR2 SVGAGI. There are 14 residues in the CDR3. CDR3 sequence reads: CASTEQGPGYEQYF.

The chain has TRBV5-1 and TRBJ2-7. Germline V CDR1 and CDR2: SGHRS, YFSETQ. CDR3 length: 12 residues. This CDR3 reads CASRYDRLEQYF.

This chain links TRBV19 with TRBJ2-1; the TCRdb call, TRBD1, lacks DNA for checking. CDR3 length: 15 amino acids. Germline CDR1 LNHDA, CDR2 SQIVND (reference sequence). CDR3: CASSIVDGGDNEQFF. Full variable domain (missing parts from reference TRBV19 and TRBJ2-1): DGGITQSPKYLFRKEGQNVTLSCEQNLNHDAMYWYRQDPGQGLRLIYYSQIVNDFQKGDIAEGYSVSREKKESFPLTVTSAQKNPTAFYLCASSIVDGGDNEQFFGPGTRLTVL.

This sequence joins TRBV5-1 and TRBJ2-7; with no DNA, the TCRdb D assignment of TRBD1 cannot be verified. This CDR3 has 14 residues. Germline values: CDR1 SGHRS, CDR2 YFSETQ. The CDR3: CASSAPLEGGGQYF.

V gene TRBV20-1 combines with J gene TRBJ2-1; as DNA is missing, the TRBD1 call by TCRdb cannot be tested. Germline V CDR1 and CDR2: DFQATT, SNEGSKA (reference sequence). The CDR3 has 15 amino acids. The CDR3: CSARPGAWGADEQFF.

CDR3: CASSPLGSREQYF. The gene calls are TRBV28 and TRBJ2-7; the TCRdb call, TRBD2, lacks DNA for checking. The CDR3 is made up of 13 amino acids. The germline gives CDR1 MDHEN, CDR2 SYDVKM.

CDR3 loop: CSESKNTEAFF. The V gene is TRBV29-1, the J gene TRBJ1-1. The CDR3 is 11 residues long. CDR1 is SQVTM and CDR2 is ANQGSEA in the germline V gene.

The V and J genes are TRBV7-9 and TRBJ2-5; TCRdb gives TRBD1 as the D gene, but with no DNA this cannot be confirmed. CDR1 SEHNR and CDR2 FQNEAQ come from the germline V gene (reference sequence). CDR3 length: 14 amino acids. CDR3 loop: CASSSLDSGETQYF.

The V call is TRBV12-3 or TRBV12-4, the J call TRBJ2-1; the TRBD2 assignment by TCRdb is unverifiable without DNA. The CDR3 covers 12 residues. The CDR3 here is CASSPPRREKFF.

CDR3 protein: CASALGTTGYEQYF. V gene TRBV19 combines with J gene TRBJ2-7; the TCRdb call, TRBD2, lacks DNA for checking. CDR1 is LNHDA and CDR2 is SQIVND in the germline V gene (reference sequence). There are 14 residues in the CDR3.

V is TRBV7-3 and J is TRBJ1-6; TCRdb returns TRBD1, unconfirmable since there is no DNA. CDR1 is SGHTA and CDR2 is FQGTGA in the germline V gene. CDR3 length equals 19 residues. CDR3 sequence: CASSLNRIGGHCGNSPLHF.

The CDR3 sequence: CASSSYAGSGGGEQFF. V is TRBV7-8 and J is TRBJ2-1; TCRdb reports TRBD2, a call that lacks DNA to check it against. The CDR3 runs to 16 residues. Germline V gene data show CDR1 as SGHVS and CDR2 as FQNEAQ.

The CDR3 loop is CSVEGLDTEAFF. The rearrangement links TRBV29-1 to TRBJ1-1. Germline loops: CDR1 SQVTM, CDR2 ANQGSEA. CDR3 size: 12 residues.

The chain combines TRBV24-1 with TRBJ2-5. The CDR3 sequence is 15 residues long. CDR1 is KGHDR, CDR2 SFDVKD, per germline. The CDR3 reads CATNDFGSFQETQYF.

This chain links TRBV6-5 with TRBJ2-7; as DNA is missing, the TRBD1 call by TCRdb cannot be tested. The CDR3 covers 13 residues. Germline lookup yields CDR1 MNHEY and CDR2 SVGAGI. The CDR3 loop is CASSPGTPLEQYF.

The V gene is TRBV4-1, the J gene TRBJ2-7; TCRdb designates TRBD2, a call that cannot be tested without DNA. This CDR3 region has 13 residues. The V gene's germline CDR1 is MGHRA and CDR2 YSYEKL. The CDR3 is CASSQKGGVEQYF.

The CDR3 here is CASSPGGDGFSYNEQFF. This rearrangement joins TRBV12-3 or TRBV12-4 to TRBJ2-1; with no DNA, the TCRdb D assignment of TRBD1 cannot be verified. CDR3 length: 17 residues.